The present T cell receptor (beta chain) was sequenced within a study of T cell changes during pregnancy in multiple sclerosis (dated by TCRdb to the late 2010s). Regarding the research as a whole: The study looked at changes in the T cell repertoire across pregnancy in women with multiple sclerosis.

Measured from the cysteine to the phenylalanine, the CDR3 is 13 residues long. Only CDR3 DNA remains: 39 bases, in frame from the first base. The germline V and J ends show losses of 2 bases and 5 bases respectively, and no gene match explains 1 base of the junction. CDR1 and CDR2, looked up from the germline V gene (reference sequence), are GTSNPN and SVGIG. The library relied on the immunoSEQ multiplex PCR assay. This is the immuneACCESS table as TCRdb keeps it, with only in-frame sequences that have V and J called. A part of the clones is gone; compared with another copy, unresolved V genes explain less than half, and the rest is unexplained. The sample has 29,000 or so clones on record, 85% to 95% of them singletons. Jointly, the top ten make up approximately 0.7% of the sample. Of note for this clone: Its antigen target is currently unknown. The record has no base qualities; no much larger clone is one base away.

This sample comprised CD4+ T cells from peripheral blood mononuclear cells, obtained in the first trimester of pregnancy. This clonotype originated in a female donor with multiple sclerosis, enrolled in a pregnancy study. This chain is built from TRBV30 and TRBJ1-5; TRBD1 matches 9 bases in the middle. The CDR3 protein sequence reads: CAWSTGGYQPQHF. The DNA sequence reads TGTGCCTGGAGTACAGGGGGCTATCAGCCCCAGCATTTT. With the portions outside the CDR3 filled from the reference TRBV30 and TRBJ1-5 genes, the complete variable region becomes SQTIHQWPATLVQPVGSPLSLECTVEGTSNPNLYWYRQAAGRGLQLLFYSVGIGQISSEVPQNLSASRPQDRQFILSSKKLLLSDSGFYLCAWSTGGYQPQHFGDGTRLSIL.